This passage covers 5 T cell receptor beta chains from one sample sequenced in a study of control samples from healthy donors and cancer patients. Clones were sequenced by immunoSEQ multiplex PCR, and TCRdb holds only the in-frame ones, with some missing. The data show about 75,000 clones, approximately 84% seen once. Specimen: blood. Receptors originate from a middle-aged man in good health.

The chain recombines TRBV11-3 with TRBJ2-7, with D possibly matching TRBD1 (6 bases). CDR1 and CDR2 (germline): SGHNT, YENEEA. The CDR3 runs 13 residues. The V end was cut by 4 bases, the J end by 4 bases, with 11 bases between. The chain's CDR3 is CASSWNRVYEQYF. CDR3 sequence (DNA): TGTGCCAGCAGCTGGAACAGGGTTTACGAGCAGTACTTC.

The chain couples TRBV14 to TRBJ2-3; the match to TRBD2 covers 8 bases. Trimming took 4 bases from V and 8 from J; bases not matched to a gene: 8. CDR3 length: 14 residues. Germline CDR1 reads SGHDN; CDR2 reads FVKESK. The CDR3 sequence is CASSLAGGPRTQYF. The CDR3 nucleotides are TGTGCCAGCAGCCTCGCGGGAGGCCCTCGTACGCAGTATTTT.

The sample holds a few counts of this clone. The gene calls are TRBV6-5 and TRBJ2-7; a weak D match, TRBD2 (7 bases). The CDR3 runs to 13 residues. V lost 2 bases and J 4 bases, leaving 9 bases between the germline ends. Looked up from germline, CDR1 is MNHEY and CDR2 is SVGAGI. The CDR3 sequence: CASSYRGGYEQYF. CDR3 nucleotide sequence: TGTGCCAGCAGTTACAGGGGGGGGTACGAGCAGTACTTC.

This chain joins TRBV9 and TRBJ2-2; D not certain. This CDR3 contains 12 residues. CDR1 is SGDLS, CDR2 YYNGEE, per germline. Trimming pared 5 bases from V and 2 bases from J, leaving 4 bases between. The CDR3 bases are TGTGCCAGCAGTTCTAACACCGGGGAGCTGTTTTTT. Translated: CASSSNTGELFF.

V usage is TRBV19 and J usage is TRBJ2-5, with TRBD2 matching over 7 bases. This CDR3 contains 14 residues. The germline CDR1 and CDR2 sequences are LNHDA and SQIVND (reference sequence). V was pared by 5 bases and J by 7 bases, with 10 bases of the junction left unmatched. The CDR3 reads CASSGNSGGGTQYF. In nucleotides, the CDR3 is TGTGCCAGTAGTGGGAACTCGGGAGGAGGGACCCAGTACTTC.